This T cell receptor (beta chain) was found in a study of T cell responses to AZD1222 COVID-19 vaccine. The study, taken as a whole, reports: White British people made up most donors, females outnumbered males, and clonal diversity was possibly underestimated.

With regard to this clone: Its antigen is undetermined. One junction end disagrees with the germline gene, perhaps due to a read error.

Data came from immunoSEQ multiplex PCR; TCRdb stores just in-frame clones and leaves some out. The sample contains 95,000 to 150,000 clones, about 91% of which appear only once. The germline gives CDR1 SGHVS, CDR2 FQNEAQ. The CDR3 runs to 17 residues. This specimen consisted of peripheral blood, obtained on day 0 of AZD1222 vaccination. This sequence was found in an adult in good health. The rearrangement links TRBV7-8 to TRBJ2-2; a weak D match, TRBD2 (6 bases). The CDR3 loop is CASSLVSQLANTGGLFF. The CDR3 bases are TGTGCCAGCAGCTTAGTGTCTCAGTTAGCGAACACCGGGGGGCTGTTTTTT.